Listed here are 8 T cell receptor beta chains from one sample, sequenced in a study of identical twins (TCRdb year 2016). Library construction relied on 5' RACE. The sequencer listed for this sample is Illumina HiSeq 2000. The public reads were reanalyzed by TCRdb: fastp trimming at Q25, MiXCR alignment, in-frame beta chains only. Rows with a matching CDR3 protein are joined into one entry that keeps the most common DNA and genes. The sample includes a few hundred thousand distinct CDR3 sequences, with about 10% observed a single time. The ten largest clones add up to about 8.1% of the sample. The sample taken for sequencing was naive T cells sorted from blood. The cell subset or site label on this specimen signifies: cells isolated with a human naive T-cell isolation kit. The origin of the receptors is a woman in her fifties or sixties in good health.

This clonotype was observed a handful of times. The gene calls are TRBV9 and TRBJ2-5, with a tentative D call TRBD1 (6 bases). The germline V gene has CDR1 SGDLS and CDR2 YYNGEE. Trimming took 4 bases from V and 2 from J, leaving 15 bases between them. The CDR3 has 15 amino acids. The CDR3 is CASSSPGTSQETQYF. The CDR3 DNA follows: TGTGCCAGCAGCAGCCCCGGGACAAGTCAAGAGACCCAGTACTTC.

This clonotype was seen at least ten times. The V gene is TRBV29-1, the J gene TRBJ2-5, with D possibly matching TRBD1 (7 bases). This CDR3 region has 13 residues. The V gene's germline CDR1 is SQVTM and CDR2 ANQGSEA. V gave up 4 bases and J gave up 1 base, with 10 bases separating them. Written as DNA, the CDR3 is TGCAGCGTTGGACAGGGAGGCCAAGAGACCCAGTACTTC. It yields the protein CSVGQGGQETQYF.

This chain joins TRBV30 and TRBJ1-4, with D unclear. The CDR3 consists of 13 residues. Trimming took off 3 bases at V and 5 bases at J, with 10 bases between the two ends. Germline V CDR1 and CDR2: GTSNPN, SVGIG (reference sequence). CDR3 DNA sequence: TGTGCCTGGAGCCCCATGGGGAATGAAAAACTGTTTTTT. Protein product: CAWSPMGNEKLFF.

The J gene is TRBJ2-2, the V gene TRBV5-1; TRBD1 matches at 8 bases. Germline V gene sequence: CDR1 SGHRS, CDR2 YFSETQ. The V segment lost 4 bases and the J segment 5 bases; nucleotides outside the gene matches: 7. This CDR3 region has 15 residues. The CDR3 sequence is CASSLDRGFTGELFF. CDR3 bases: TGCGCCAGCAGCCTAGACAGGGGTTTTACCGGGGAGCTGTTTTTT.

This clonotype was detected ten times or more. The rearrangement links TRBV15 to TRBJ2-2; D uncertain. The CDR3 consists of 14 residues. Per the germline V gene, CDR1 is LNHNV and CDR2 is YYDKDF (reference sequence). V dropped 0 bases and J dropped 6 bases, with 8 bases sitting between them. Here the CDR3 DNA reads TGTGCCACCAGCAGAGATAGGAGCGCCGGGGAGCTGTTTTTT. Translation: CATSRDRSAGELFF. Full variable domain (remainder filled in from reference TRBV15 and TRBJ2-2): DAMVIQNPRYQVTQFGKPVTLSCSQTLNHNVMYWYQQKSSQAPKLLFHYYDKDFNNEADTPDNFQSRRPNTSFCFLDIRSPGLGDTAMYLCATSRDRSAGELFFGEGSRLTVL.

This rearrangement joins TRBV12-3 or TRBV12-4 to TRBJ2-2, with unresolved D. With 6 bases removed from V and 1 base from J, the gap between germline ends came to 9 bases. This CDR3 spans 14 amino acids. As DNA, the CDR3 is TGTGCCAGCAGCAATGCAGTGAACACCGGGGAGCTGTTTTTT. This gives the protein CASSNAVNTGELFF.

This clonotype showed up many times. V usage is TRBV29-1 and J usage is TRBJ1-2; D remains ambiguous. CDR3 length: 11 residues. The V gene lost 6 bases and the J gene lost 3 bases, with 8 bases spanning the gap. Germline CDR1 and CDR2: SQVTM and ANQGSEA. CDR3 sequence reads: CSVFSDYGYTF. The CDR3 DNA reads TGCAGCGTGTTCAGCGACTATGGCTACACCTTC.

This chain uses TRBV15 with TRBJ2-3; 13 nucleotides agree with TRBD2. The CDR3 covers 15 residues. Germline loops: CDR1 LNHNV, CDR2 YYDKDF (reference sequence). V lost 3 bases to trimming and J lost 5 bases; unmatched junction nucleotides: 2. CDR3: CATSRWTSGGDTQYF. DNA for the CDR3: TGTGCCACCAGCAGGTGGACTAGCGGGGGAGATACGCAGTATTTT.